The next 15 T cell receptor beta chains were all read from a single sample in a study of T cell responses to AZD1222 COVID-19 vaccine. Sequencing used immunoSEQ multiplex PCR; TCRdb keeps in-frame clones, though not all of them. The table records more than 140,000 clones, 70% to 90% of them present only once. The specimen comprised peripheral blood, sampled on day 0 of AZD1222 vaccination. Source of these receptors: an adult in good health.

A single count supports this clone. The CDR3 DNA follows: TGTGCCAGTAGGCCGGGACAGTCTAGACAGCCCTACGAGCAGTACTTC. Protein product: CASRPGQSRQPYEQYF. This chain uses TRBV19 with TRBJ2-7, with 7 bases that match TRBD1. The CDR3 runs 16 residues. The germline V gene encodes CDR1 LNHDA and CDR2 SQIVND (reference sequence). V trimming: 6 bases; J trimming: 2 bases; junction bases outside the gene matches: 13.

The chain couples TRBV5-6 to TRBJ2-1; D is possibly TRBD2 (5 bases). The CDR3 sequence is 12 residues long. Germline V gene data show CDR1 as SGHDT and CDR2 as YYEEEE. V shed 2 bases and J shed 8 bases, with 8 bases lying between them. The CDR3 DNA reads TGTGCCAGCAGCTTCGCTAGCTATGAGCAGTTCTTC. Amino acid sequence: CASSFASYEQFF.

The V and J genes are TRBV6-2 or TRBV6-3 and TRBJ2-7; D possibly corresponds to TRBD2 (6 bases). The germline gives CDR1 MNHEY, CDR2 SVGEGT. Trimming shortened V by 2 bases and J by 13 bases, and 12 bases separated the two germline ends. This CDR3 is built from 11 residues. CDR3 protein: CASSYSGFAYF. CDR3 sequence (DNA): TGTGCCAGCAGTTACAGCGGGTTCGCATACTTC.

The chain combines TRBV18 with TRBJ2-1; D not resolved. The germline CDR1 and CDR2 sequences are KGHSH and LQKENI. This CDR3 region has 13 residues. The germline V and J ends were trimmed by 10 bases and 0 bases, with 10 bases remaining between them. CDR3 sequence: CATSPSSYNEQFF. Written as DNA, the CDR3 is TGTGCCACCTCGCCGAGCTCCTACAATGAGCAGTTCTTC. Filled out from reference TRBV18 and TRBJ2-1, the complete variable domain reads NAGVMQNPRHLVRRRGQEARLRCSPMKGHSHVYWYRQLPEEGLKFMVYLQKENIIDESGMPKERFSAEFPKEGPSILRIQQVVRGDSAAYFCATSPSSYNEQFFGPGTRLTVL.

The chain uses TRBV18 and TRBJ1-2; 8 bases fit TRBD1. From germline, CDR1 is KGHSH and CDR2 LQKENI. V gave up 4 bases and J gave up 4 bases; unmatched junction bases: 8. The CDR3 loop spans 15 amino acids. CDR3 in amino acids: CASSLKGQGPYGYTF. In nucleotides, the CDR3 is TGTGCCAGCTCACTTAAAGGACAGGGTCCCTATGGCTACACCTTC.

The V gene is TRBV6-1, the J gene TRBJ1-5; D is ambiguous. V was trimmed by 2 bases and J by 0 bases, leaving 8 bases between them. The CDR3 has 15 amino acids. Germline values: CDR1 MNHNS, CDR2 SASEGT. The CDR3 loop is CASSEWSISNQPQHF. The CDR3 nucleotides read TGTGCCAGCAGTGAATGGAGCATTAGCAATCAGCCCCAGCATTTT.

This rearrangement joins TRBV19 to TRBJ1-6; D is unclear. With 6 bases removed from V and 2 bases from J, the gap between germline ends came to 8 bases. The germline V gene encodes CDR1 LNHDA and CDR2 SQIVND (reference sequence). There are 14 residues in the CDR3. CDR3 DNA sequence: TGTGCCAGTAGCCCCGGGCCCTATAATTCACCCCTCCACTTT. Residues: CASSPGPYNSPLHF.

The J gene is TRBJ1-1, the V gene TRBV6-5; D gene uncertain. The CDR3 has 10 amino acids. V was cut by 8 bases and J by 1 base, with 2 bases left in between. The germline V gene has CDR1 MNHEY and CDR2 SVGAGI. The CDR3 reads CASWNTEAFF. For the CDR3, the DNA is TGTGCCAGCTGGAACACTGAAGCTTTCTTT.

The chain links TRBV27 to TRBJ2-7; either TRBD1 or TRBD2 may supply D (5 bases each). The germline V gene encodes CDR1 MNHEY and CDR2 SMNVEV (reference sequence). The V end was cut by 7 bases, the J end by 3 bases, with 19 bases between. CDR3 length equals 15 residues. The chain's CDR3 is CASKLHGETDYEQYF. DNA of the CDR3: TGTGCCAGCAAACTACACGGGGAGACAGACTACGAGCAGTACTTC.

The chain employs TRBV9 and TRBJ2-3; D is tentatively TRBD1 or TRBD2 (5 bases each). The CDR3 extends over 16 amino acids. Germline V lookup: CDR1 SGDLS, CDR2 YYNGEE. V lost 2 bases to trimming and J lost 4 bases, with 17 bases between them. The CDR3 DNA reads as TGTGCCAGCAGCGTCCTTCCGGACGGGGCCGCAGATACGCAGTATTTT. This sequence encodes CASSVLPDGAADTQYF.

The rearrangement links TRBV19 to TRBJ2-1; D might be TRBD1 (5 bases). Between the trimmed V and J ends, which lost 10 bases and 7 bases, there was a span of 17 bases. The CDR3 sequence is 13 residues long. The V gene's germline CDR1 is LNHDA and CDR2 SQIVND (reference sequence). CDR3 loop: CATEQGVRNEQFF. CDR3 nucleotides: TGTGCCACTGAGCAAGGGGTCAGAAATGAGCAGTTCTTC.

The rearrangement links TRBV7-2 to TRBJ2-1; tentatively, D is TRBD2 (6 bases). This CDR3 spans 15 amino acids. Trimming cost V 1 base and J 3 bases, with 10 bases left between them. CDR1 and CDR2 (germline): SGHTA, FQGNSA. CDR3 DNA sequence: TGTGCCAGCAGCTTAGACGGGAGAGACTACAATGAGCAGTTCTTC. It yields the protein CASSLDGRDYNEQFF.

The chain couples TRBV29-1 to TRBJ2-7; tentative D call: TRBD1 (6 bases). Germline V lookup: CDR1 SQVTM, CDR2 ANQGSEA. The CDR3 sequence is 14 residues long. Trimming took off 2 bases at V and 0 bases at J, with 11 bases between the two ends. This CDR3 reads CSVETGYRSYEQYF. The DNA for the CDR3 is TGCAGCGTTGAAACAGGGTACCGCTCCTACGAGCAGTACTTC.

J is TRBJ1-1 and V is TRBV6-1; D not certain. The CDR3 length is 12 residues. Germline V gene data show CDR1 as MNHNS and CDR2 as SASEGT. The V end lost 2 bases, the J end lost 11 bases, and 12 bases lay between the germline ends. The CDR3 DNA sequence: TGTGCCAGCAGTGAATTGGCCCTAGGGGCTTTCTTT. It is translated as CASSELALGAFF.

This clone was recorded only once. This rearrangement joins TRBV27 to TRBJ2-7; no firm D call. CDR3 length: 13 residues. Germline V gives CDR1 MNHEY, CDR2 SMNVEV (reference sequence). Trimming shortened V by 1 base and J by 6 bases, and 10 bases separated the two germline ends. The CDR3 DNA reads TGTGCCAGCAGTTTATTCCTTTTGGGCGAGCAGTACTTC. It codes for CASSLFLLGEQYF.